Given below is one T cell receptor (beta chain) in context. This sample is drawn from a study of blood T cell repertoires in COVID-19. Using immunoSEQ multiplex PCR, the repertoire was profiled, and TCRdb retains in-frame clones only, with some absent. The table shows approximately 210,000 clones, with 87% occurring only once. The germline V and J ends were trimmed by 6 bases and 1 base, with 4 bases remaining between them. Germline assignment: CDR1 DFQATT and CDR2 SNEGSKA (reference sequence). The CDR3 totals 11 residues. This clonotype was obtained from a man aged 25-40 years in a cohort exposed to, infected with or recovered from COVID-19 (not recorded which). The specimen was PBMCs or T cells enriched from blood (not recorded which). This chain connects TRBV20-1 to TRBJ1-3; D is ambiguous. The CDR3 loop is CSAPSGNTIYF. CDR3 bases: TGCAGTGCCCCATCTGGAAACACCATATATTTT.